This TCR beta chain was sequenced for a study of the immune and genomic landscape of osteosarcoma. Study summary: Most patients, around 77%, had localized disease at diagnosis. Points from the study as a whole: Limited clonal expansion was suggested by productive clonality averaging around 0.087, maximum roughly 0.3.

Poor-prognosis osteosarcoma patients supplied post-treatment primary, local recurrence and metastasis tumor specimens. This clone was counted between two and nine times. Its antigen remains unidentified. CDR3 size: 18 residues. Germline CDR1 reads SEHNR; CDR2 reads FQNEAQ (reference sequence). The V end was cut by 5 bases, the J end by 0 bases, with 19 bases between. The method was immunoSEQ multiplex PCR; TCRdb's version includes in-frame clones alone and lacks a portion of them. The table has 6,000 to 7,000 clones, about 63% seen once; the top ten hold around 16%. This chain links TRBV7-9 with TRBJ2-2; possibly TRBD2 for D (6 bases). This sequence was found in a human donor with osteosarcoma. Source material: osteosarcoma tumor tissue from the lung. The CDR3 protein is CASSRADGGGTNTGELFF. The CDR3 coding sequence is TGTGCCAGCAGCCGCGCGGATGGGGGAGGAACGAACACCGGGGAGCTGTTTTTT.